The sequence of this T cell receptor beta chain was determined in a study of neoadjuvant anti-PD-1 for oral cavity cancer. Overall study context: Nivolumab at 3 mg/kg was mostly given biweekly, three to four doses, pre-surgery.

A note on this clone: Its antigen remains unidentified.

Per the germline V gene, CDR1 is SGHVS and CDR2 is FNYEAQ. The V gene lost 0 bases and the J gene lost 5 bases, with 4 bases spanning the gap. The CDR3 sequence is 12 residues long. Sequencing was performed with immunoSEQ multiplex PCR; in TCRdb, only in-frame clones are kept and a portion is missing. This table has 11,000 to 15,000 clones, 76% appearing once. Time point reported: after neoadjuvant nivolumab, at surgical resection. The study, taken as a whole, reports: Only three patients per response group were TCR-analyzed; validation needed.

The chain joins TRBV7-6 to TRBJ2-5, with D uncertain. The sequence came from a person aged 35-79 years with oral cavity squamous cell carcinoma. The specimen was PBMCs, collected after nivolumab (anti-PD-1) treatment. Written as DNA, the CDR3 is TGTGCCAGCAGCTTAGCGCTGGAGACCCAGTACTTC. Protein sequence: CASSLALETQYF.